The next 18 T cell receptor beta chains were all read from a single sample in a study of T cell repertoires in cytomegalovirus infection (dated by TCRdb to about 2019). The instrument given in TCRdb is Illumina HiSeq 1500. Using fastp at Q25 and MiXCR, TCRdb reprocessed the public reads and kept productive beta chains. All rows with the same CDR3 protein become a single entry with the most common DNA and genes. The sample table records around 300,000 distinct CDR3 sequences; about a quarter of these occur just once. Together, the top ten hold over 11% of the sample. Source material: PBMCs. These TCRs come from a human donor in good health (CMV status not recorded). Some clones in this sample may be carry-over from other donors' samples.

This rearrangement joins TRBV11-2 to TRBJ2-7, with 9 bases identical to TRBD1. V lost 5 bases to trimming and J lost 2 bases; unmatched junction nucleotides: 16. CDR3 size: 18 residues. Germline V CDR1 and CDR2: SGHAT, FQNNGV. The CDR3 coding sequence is TGTGCCAGCAGCCCCGACAGGGGGGGGGCTCACGTAACCTACGAGCAGTACTTC. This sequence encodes CASSPDRGGAHVTYEQYF.

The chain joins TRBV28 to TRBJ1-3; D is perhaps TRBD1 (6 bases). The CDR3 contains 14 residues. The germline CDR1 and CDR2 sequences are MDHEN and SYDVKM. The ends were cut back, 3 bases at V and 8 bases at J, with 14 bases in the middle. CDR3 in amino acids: CASSLAGDSDTIYF. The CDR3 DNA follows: TGTGCCAGCAGTTTGGCAGGGGACTCGGACACCATATATTTT.

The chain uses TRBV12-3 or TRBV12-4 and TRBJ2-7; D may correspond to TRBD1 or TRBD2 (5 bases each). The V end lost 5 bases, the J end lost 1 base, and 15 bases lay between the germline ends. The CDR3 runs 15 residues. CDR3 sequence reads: CASSPWDPRSYEQYF. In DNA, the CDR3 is TGTGCCAGCAGTCCCTGGGACCCCAGGTCCTACGAGCAGTACTTC.

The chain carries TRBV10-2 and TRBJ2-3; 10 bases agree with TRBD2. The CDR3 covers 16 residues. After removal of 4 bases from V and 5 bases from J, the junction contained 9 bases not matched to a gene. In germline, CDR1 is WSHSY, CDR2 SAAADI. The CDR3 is CASSARQREGRDTQYF. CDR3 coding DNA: TGCGCCAGCAGTGCCCGTCAGCGGGAGGGCCGAGATACGCAGTATTTT.

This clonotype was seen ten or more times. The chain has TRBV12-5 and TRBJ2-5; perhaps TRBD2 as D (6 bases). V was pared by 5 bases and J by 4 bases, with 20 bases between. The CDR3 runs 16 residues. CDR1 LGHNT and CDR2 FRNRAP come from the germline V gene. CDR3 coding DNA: TGTGCTAGTGGTCCACCAGACTCGACTAGGAGAGAGACCCAGTACTTC. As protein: CASGPPDSTRRETQYF.

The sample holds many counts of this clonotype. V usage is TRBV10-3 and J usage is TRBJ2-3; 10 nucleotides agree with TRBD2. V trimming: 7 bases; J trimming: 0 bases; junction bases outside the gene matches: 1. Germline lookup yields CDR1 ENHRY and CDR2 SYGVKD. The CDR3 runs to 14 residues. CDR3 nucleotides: TGTGCCATCAAGACTAGCGGGAGCACAGATACGCAGTATTTT. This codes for CAIKTSGSTDTQYF.

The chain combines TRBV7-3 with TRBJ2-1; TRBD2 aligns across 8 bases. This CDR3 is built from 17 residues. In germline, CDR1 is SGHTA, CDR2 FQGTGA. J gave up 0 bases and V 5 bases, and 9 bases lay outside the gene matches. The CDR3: CASSQTGGLISYNEQFF. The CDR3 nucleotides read TGTGCCAGCAGCCAAACGGGGGGGCTTATCTCCTACAATGAGCAGTTCTTC.

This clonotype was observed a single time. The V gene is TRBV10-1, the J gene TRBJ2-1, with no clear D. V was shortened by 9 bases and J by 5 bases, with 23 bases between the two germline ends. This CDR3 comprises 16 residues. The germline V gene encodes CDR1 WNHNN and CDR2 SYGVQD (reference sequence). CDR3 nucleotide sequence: TGCGCCAGTCGAGACCCAAGCACCACTTGCCACAATGAGCAGTTCTTC. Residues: CASRDPSTTCHNEQFF.

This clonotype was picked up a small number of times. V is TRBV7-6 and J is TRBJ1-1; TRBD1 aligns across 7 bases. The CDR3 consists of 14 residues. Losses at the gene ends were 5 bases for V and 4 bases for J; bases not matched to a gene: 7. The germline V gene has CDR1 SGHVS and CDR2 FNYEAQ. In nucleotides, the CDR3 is TGTGCCAGCAGCCCCACAGGGGCCGGCACTGAAGCTTTCTTT. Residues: CASSPTGAGTEAFF.

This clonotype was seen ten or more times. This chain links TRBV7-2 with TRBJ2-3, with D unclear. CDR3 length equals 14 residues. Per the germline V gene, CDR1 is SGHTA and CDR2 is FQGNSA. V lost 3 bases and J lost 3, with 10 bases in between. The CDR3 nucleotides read TGTGCCAGCAGCTTTGACTCACCGACAGATACGCAGTATTTT. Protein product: CASSFDSPTDTQYF.

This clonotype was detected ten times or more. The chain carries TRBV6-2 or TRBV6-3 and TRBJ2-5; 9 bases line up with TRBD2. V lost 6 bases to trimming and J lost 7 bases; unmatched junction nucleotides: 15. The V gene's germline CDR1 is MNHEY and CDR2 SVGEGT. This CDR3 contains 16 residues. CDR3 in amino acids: CASSKDLAGASRTQYF. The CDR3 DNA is TGTGCCAGCAGCAAAGATTTAGCGGGGGCCAGCCGGACCCAGTACTTC.

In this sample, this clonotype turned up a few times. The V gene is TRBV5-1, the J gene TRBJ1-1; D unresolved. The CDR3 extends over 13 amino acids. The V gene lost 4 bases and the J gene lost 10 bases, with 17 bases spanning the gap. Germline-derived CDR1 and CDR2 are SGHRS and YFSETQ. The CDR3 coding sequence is TGCGCCAGCAGCCCGGCCTTAACTGCGGGAGCTTTCTTT. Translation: CASSPALTAGAFF.

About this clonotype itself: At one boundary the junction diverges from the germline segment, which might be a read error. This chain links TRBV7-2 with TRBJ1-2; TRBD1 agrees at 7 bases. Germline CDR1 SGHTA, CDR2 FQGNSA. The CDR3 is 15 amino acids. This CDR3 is CATSPAGTEDYGYTF. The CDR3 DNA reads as TGTGCCACCAGCCCCGCCGGGACAGAGGACTATGGCTACACCTTC.

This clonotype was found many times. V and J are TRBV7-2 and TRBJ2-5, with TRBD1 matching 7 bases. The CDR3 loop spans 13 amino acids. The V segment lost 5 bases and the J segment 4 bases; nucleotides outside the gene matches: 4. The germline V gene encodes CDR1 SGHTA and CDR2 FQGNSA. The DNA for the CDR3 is TGTGCCAGCAGCCGCGACAGGGTAGAGACCCAGTACTTC. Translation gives CASSRDRVETQYF.

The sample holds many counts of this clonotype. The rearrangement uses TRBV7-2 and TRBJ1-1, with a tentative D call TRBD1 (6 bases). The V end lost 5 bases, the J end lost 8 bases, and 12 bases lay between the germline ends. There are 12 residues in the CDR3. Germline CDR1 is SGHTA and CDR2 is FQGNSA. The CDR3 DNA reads TGTGCCAGCAGCATACAGGGTACGGAAGCTTTCTTT. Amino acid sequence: CASSIQGTEAFF.

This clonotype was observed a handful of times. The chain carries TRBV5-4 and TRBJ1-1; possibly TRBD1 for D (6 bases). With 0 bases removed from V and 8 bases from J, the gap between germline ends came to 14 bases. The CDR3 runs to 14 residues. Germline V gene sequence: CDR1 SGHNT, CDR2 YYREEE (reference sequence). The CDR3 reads CASSLDLDSPEAFF. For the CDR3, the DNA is TGTGCCAGCAGCTTGGATTTGGACAGTCCCGAAGCTTTCTTT.

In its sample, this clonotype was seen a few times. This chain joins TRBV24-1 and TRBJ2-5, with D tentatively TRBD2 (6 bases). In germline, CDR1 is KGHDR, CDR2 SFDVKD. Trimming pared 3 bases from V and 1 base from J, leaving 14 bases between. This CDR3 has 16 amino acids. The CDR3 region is CATSDPGLRSQETQYF. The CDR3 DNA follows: TGTGCCACCAGTGATCCGGGACTGAGAAGCCAAGAGACCCAGTACTTC.

Here the CDR3 DNA reads TGCAGTGCTAGGGCGCTAGCGGTAGGGGAGCAGTACTTC. Protein product: CSARALAVGEQYF. The chain couples TRBV20-1 to TRBJ2-7; 7 bases fit TRBD2. From germline, CDR1 is DFQATT and CDR2 SNEGSKA (reference sequence). The V gene end was trimmed by 3 bases and the J gene end by 7 bases; junction bases not matched to a gene: 9. The CDR3 loop spans 13 amino acids.